The text below deals with one T cell receptor beta chain. This specimen comes from a study of shared clonotypes between healthy human individuals. CDR3 length: 13 residues. The V end lost 1 base, the J end lost 7 bases, and 10 bases lay between the germline ends. The germline V gene encodes CDR1 SGHTA and CDR2 FQGNSA. Method: immunoSEQ multiplex PCR; TCRdb's copy keeps in-frame clones and lacks some. The table lists a few hundred thousand clones, about 74% of them singletons. The receptor's source is a man younger than 45 in good health. The chain couples TRBV7-2 to TRBJ1-2; D gene unclear. Specimen: memory CD4+ T cells sorted from blood. As to subset: CD45RA-negative fraction. CDR3 region: CASSLGSLLGYTF. CDR3 nucleotide sequence: TGTGCCAGCAGCTTAGGGTCCCTTCTTGGCTACACCTTC. The whole variable domain, filled in from reference TRBV7-2 and TRBJ1-2, reads GAGVSQSPSNKVTEKGKDVELRCDPISGHTALYWYRQSLGQGLEFLIYFQGNSAPDKSGLPSDRFSAERTGGSVSTLTIQRTQQEDSAVYLCASSLGSLLGYTFGSGTRLTVV.